One sample yielded the 6 T cell receptor beta chains listed below, sequenced in a study of vaccination and CD4 T cells after COVID-19. Cultured CD4+ T cell DNA was sequenced using the Oncomine TCR Beta short-read assay. TCRdb re-analysed the PCR reads in MiXCR, keeping a single row per CDR3 protein. The repertoire holds roughly 13,000 distinct CDR3 sequences, with around a third as singletons. Antigen specificity for these receptors is unknown. Treatment meaning: roughly 10-day PBMC culture with coronavirus spike peptide pools or control peptides (ViraFEST assay). Sequenced here: CD4+ T cells from blood, cultured in vitro, sampled after SARS-CoV-2 vaccination. The receptors stem from a human donor who had recovered from COVID-19.

This clonotype was detected a few times. V is TRBV19 and J is TRBJ1-2; 7 nucleotides agree with TRBD1. Germline V lookup: CDR1 LNHDA, CDR2 SQIVND (reference sequence). Trimming cost V 6 bases and J 4 bases; bases outside gene matches: 14. There are 16 residues in the CDR3. The CDR3 sequence: CASSPRRDSPSYGYTF. In DNA form, the CDR3 reads TGTGCCAGTAGCCCTCGCCGGGACAGTCCCTCCTATGGCTACACCTTC.

This clonotype was observed a few times. CDR3 region: CSASPPPHEQYF. As DNA, the CDR3 is TGCAGTGCTTCCCCCCCACCCCACGAGCAGTACTTC. This chain links TRBV20-1 with TRBJ2-7; D unresolved. CDR1 is DFQATT and CDR2 is SNEGSKA in the germline V gene (reference sequence). The length of the CDR3 is 12 residues. Trimming removed 5 bases from V and 5 bases from J, with 13 bases in between.

V usage is TRBV6-2 or TRBV6-3 and J usage is TRBJ2-1; 14 bases agree with TRBD2. CDR3 size: 17 residues. Germline CDR1 is MNHEY and CDR2 is SVGEGT. The trim removed 8 bases at V and 9 bases at J, leaving 15 bases unmatched. CDR3 in amino acids: CASQFRSTSGRGSEQFF. CDR3 DNA sequence: TGTGCCAGCCAGTTTCGCTCGACTAGCGGGAGGGGGAGTGAGCAGTTCTTC.

The rearrangement links TRBV7-2 to TRBJ1-1; no clear D. V dropped 1 base and J dropped 7 bases, with 10 bases sitting between them. The germline V gene encodes CDR1 SGHTA and CDR2 FQGNSA. The CDR3 spans 13 residues. As DNA, the CDR3 is TGTGCCAGCAGCTTAGAGAGTTTCGGTGAAGCTTTCTTT. Residues: CASSLESFGEAFF.

This clonotype showed up just a few times. The genes are TRBV5-4 and TRBJ2-5; no firm D call. V lost 4 bases and J lost 2, with 12 bases in between. CDR1 and CDR2 (germline): SGHNT, YYREEE (reference sequence). The CDR3 is 14 residues long. CDR3 in DNA: TGTGCCAGCAGCCCGGTGGTGGTACAAGAGACCCAGTACTTC. It translates to CASSPVVVQETQYF.

J is TRBJ2-3 and V is TRBV7-2, with D possibly matching TRBD2 (5 bases). There are 15 residues in the CDR3. Germline assignment: CDR1 SGHTA and CDR2 FQGNSA. V gave up 1 base and J gave up 0 bases, with 8 bases separating them. Here the CDR3 DNA reads TGTGCCAGCAGCTTAGGGCTAGCCAGCACAGATACGCAGTATTTT. It codes for CASSLGLASTDTQYF.